This T cell receptor (beta chain) was captured by sequencing in a study of cytomegalovirus exposure and HLA in healthy donors. The germline gives CDR1 MDHEN, CDR2 SYDVKM. V lost 6 bases and J lost 10, with 21 bases in between. CDR3 size: 15 residues. Study conclusions and caveats: In vitro experiments confirmed that a few CMV-associated chains were specific for CMV antigens.

It was with 60 Vbeta and 13 Jbeta primers that the PCR ran. TCRdb keeps only in-frame clones here, not all; method: immunoSEQ multiplex PCR. Of about 160,000 clones detected, roughly 80% appear once; the ten largest clones hold less than 1%. Comment on this clone: Its cognate antigen is unknown.

V usage is TRBV28 and J usage is TRBJ2-2; tentative D call: TRBD2 (6 bases). The receptor's source is a girl aged 2 to 10 in good health and CMV-seropositive. Input material: PBMCs. The DNA of the CDR3 is TGTGCCAGCAGCCAAAGGCGGGTCGGAGGGGTGGAGCTGTTTTTT. Residues: CASSQRRVGGVELFF.